This TCR beta chain emerged from a study of control samples from healthy donors and cancer patients. TCRdb keeps only in-frame clones here, not all; method: immunoSEQ multiplex PCR. The repertoire has about 410,000 clones, 75% to 95% of them found once; the top ten carry 5% to 8%. With 5 bases removed from V and 6 bases from J, the gap between germline ends came to 20 bases. The CDR3 consists of 14 residues. Looked up from germline, CDR1 is SQVTM and CDR2 is ANQGSEA. The sequence was collected from a man in his forties with head and neck cancer. The chain carries TRBV29-1 and TRBJ2-7; possible D gene TRBD1, 6 bases. The sample consisted of PBMCs. The CDR3 nucleotides are TGCAGCGTTCACCTACAGGGCCTAATGGGCGAGCAGTACTTC. Amino acid sequence: CSVHLQGLMGEQYF.